Following are 8 T cell receptor beta chains from one sample sequenced in a study of shared clonotypes between healthy human individuals. Clones were sequenced by immunoSEQ multiplex PCR, and TCRdb holds only the in-frame ones, with some missing. The sample has about 1.1 million clones, 60% to 85% seen once; the top ten hold 0.89%. Sample: memory CD4+ T cells from PBMCs. Subset denoted: CD45RA-negative fraction. Every receptor here comes from a man aged 18 to 29 in good health. Some clones in this sample may be carry-over from other donors' samples.

The chain uses TRBV10-2 and TRBJ2-2; no definite D call. V lost 5 bases and J 3 bases, leaving 7 bases between the germline ends. CDR1 and CDR2 from the germline V gene are WSHSY and SAAADI. The CDR3 runs 13 residues. The CDR3 reads CASSYIYTGELFF. The CDR3 DNA is TGCGCCAGCAGTTACATCTACACCGGGGAGCTGTTTTTT.

The chain couples TRBV2 to TRBJ2-1, with 7 bases matching TRBD2. The CDR3 sequence is 16 residues long. With V trimmed by 8 bases and J by 0 bases, 10 bases remained unmatched. Germline CDR1 SNHLY, CDR2 FYNNEI. The CDR3: CASFGASGSSYNEQFF. DNA of the CDR3: TGTGCCAGCTTTGGGGCTAGCGGTAGCTCCTACAATGAGCAGTTCTTC. Complete variable domain (other parts from reference TRBV2 and TRBJ2-1): EPEVTQTPSHQVTQMGQEVILRCVPISNHLYFYWYRQILGQKVEFLVSFYNNEISEKSEIFDDQFSVERPDGSNFTLKIRSTKLEDSAMYFCASFGASGSSYNEQFFGPGTRLTVL.

V gene TRBV7-3 combines with J gene TRBJ2-1; D is undetermined. Germline V gives CDR1 SGHTA, CDR2 FQGTGA. V was clipped by 5 bases and J by 2 bases, with 10 bases between them. The CDR3 length is 14 residues. The CDR3 loop reads CASSTSGPYNEQFF. The CDR3 DNA sequence: TGTGCCAGCAGCACCTCCGGGCCCTACAATGAGCAGTTCTTC.

The chain recombines TRBV7-2 with TRBJ2-2; D is uncertain. The CDR3 extends over 12 amino acids. Germline loops: CDR1 SGHTA, CDR2 FQGNSA. V was pared by 5 bases and J by 2 bases, with 3 bases between. CDR3 DNA: TGTGCCAGCAGCATAAACACCGGGGAGCTGTTTTTT. As protein: CASSINTGELFF. Together with reference TRBV7-2 and TRBJ2-2, the CDR3 gives the full variable domain: GAGVSQSPSNKVTEKGKDVELRCDPISGHTALYWYRQSLGQGLEFLIYFQGNSAPDKSGLPSDRFSAERTGGSVSTLTIQRTQQEDSAVYLCASSINTGELFFGEGSRLTVL.

Turning to this clone: This CDR3 is also generated by other DNA sequences in the sample. The J gene is TRBJ2-2, the V gene TRBV29-1, with D uncertain. Germline CDR1 and CDR2: SQVTM and ANQGSEA. CDR3 length: 13 residues. The V end was cut by 6 bases, the J end by 0 bases, with 8 bases between. CDR3 sequence: CSVSQTNTGELFF. The DNA of the CDR3 is TGCAGCGTATCGCAGACGAACACCGGGGAGCTGTTTTTT.

V gene TRBV2 combines with J gene TRBJ1-1; no clear D gene. V gave up 4 bases and J gave up 5 bases, with 5 bases separating them. Germline V gene data show CDR1 as SNHLY and CDR2 as FYNNEI. The CDR3 loop spans 11 amino acids. In nucleotides, the CDR3 is TGTGCCAGCAGTGTTGTTACTGAAGCTTTCTTT. Protein: CASSVVTEAFF.

V is TRBV28 and J is TRBJ2-7; tentatively, D is TRBD2 (6 bases). Germline V lookup: CDR1 MDHEN, CDR2 SYDVKM. The CDR3 runs 14 residues. V was cut by 4 bases and J by 7 bases, with 17 bases left in between. The CDR3 spells CASSSTPLRGEQYF. Here the CDR3 DNA reads TGTGCCAGCAGTTCGACACCCCTCCGGGGGGAGCAGTACTTC.

The chain employs TRBV5-6 and TRBJ1-1; D is ambiguous. Deletions cut 4 bases from V and 8 bases from J, with 18 bases between. The CDR3 covers 14 residues. Germline lookup yields CDR1 SGHDT and CDR2 YYEEEE. The CDR3 DNA reads TGTGCCAGCAGCCTGGGGTTCACAGCACCCGAAGCTTTCTTT. Protein sequence: CASSLGFTAPEAFF. Using reference TRBV5-6 and TRBJ1-1 for the parts outside the CDR3, the full variable domain is DAGVTQSPTHLIKTRGQQVTLRCSPKSGHDTVSWYQQALGQGPQFIFQYYEEEERQRGNFPDRFSGHQFPNYSSELNVNALLLGDSALYLCASSLGFTAPEAFFGQGTRLTVV.